The 4 T cell receptor beta chains below come from one sample, sequenced in a study of blood T cell repertoires in COVID-19. The assay was immunoSEQ multiplex PCR, and TCRdb's table has in-frame clones only and misses some. The sample lists around 20,000 clones, 70% to 90% occurring once. Sequencing was done on a sample of peripheral blood. These receptor sequences come from a human donor with active COVID-19. The donor label of this sample is uncertain.

The V gene is TRBV7-9, the J gene TRBJ2-2; a possible D gene is TRBD2 (6 bases). The CDR3 is made up of 18 amino acids. Germline V gives CDR1 SEHNR, CDR2 FQNEAQ (reference sequence). Trimming took 2 bases from V and 5 from J, leaving 21 bases between them. DNA for the CDR3: TGTGCCAGCAGCTTAATCGCGTGGGTCGTCGGGACTACCGGGGAGCTGTTTTTT. It encodes CASSLIAWVVGTTGELFF.

V is TRBV18 and J is TRBJ1-6; D ambiguous. Trimming took 4 bases from V and 8 from J, leaving 12 bases between them. This CDR3 has 14 residues. Germline CDR1 KGHSH, CDR2 LQKENI. The CDR3 nucleotides are TGTGCCAGCTCACAAGTAAACCGAGATTCACCCCTCCACTTT. Amino acids: CASSQVNRDSPLHF.

J is TRBJ2-5 and V is TRBV6-1; the D gene is possibly TRBD1 (6 bases). Germline V gives CDR1 MNHNS, CDR2 SASEGT. The CDR3 length is 16 residues. Deletions cut 1 base from V and 3 bases from J, with 15 bases between. DNA for the CDR3: TGTGCCAGCAGTGAAGTGGCAGGGACACAAAAAGAGACCCAGTACTTC. It encodes CASSEVAGTQKETQYF.

The chain recombines TRBV27 with TRBJ2-1, with 8 bases fitting TRBD1. CDR3 length: 14 amino acids. Per the germline V gene, CDR1 is MNHEY and CDR2 is SMNVEV (reference sequence). J was trimmed by 5 bases and V by 4 bases; bases with no gene match: 4. The CDR3 DNA is TGTGCCAGCAGTTCGACAGGGGCCCACAATGAGCAGTTCTTC. Its protein product is CASSSTGAHNEQFF.